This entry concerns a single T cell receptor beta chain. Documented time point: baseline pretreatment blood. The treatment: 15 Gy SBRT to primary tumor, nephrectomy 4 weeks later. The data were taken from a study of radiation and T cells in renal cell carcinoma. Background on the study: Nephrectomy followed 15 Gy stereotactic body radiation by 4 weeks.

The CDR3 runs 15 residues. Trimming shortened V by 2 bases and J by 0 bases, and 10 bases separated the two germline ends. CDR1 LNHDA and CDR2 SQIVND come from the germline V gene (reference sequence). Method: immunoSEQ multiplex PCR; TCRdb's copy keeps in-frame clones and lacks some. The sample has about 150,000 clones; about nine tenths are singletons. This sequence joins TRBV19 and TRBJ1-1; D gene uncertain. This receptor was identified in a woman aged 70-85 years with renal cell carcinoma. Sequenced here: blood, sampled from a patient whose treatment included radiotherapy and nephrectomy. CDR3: CASSIISRLNTEAFF. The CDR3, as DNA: TGTGCCAGTAGTATAATATCACGTCTGAACACTGAAGCTTTCTTT.